This TCR beta chain was sequenced in a study of T cell repertoires in cytomegalovirus infection (dated by TCRdb to about 2019). For context, the study as a whole: The peptide stimulations were aimed at well-studied HLA-B-restricted epitopes as well as recently identified HLA-C-restricted CMV epitopes, whose presentation resists viral immunomodulation. Because public TCR beta signatures pointed to carriage of CMV infection together with the matching HLA type, the HLA type of each donor mattered for the analysis.

Results the study describes overall, beyond this receptor: In both this cohort and an independent cohort of 352 donors, the cumulative frequency of public TCR beta family members distinguished carriers of CMV infection plus the relevant HLA type. The ex vivo response was dominated by HLA-C-restricted CMV-specific TCR beta clonotypes, and the single most frequent clonotype in two of eight donors was supplied by these HLA-C-restricted clonotypes.

V is shortened by 3 bases, J by 8 bases, and the region joining them spans 5 bases. Taken from the germline V gene (reference sequence), the CDR1 and CDR2 loops are LNHDA and SQIVND. The CDR3 runs 11 residues from the cysteine to the phenylalanine. The kept DNA is CDR3 alone, 33 bases in frame from the first base. As regards this clonotype: Its recognized antigen is unknown. The record has no base qualities; no much larger clone is one base away.

The sample's treatment or condition label, in plain terms: in vitro stimulation with specific CMV peptide epitopes to enrich CMV-specific T cells. Sequencing took place on an Illumina HiSeq 1500. TCRdb handled the public reads itself, with Q25 trimming in fastp and clone calling in MiXCR, and kept productive beta chains. Here each entry gathers all rows of one CDR3 protein and keeps the most common genes and DNA. The sample table holds around 750,000 distinct CDR3 sequences, of which 30% to 35% were seen once. The top ten hold approximately 13% of the sample. The receptor chain draws on TRBV19 and TRBJ1-3; the D gene identity is not certain. Sequenced material: cultured CD8+ T cells from PBMCs, taken from culture after CMV antigen stimulation. The source is a human donor in good health (CMV status not recorded). Some clones in this sample may be carry-over from other donors' samples. Here is the DNA: TGTGCCAGTAGTATCTGGGACACCATATATTTT. The encoded protein is CASSIWDTIYF.